The clone carrying this T cell receptor beta chain was found many times. What it recognizes is unknown. MiXCR was run by TCRdb on the 5' RACE reads, yielding one entry per CDR3 protein. The sample holds 350,000 or so distinct CDR3 sequences; about 21% are singletons and the top ten take approximately 12%. The entry originates in a study of T-cell memory formation after mild COVID-19. The CDR3 covers 15 residues. Germline CDR1 GTSNPN, CDR2 SVGIG (reference sequence). V was trimmed by 4 bases and J by 7 bases, leaving 22 bases between them. Study findings and constraints: Unconfirmed was the SARS-CoV-2 specificity of second-wave clones that peaked on day 37.

The sequenced material came from PBMCs or a T cell subset sorted from them (not recorded which). This rearrangement joins TRBV30 to TRBJ1-2, with a tentative D call TRBD1 (5 bases). This TCR was sampled from an adult woman who had mild COVID-19 (a few samples of this study predate the infection). Cell type and time point are not known. The CDR3 loop is CAWNRKGGALIGYTF. CDR3 sequence (DNA): TGTGCCTGGAACCGTAAGGGAGGGGCATTGATTGGCTACACCTTC.